A single sample is the source of the 11 T cell receptor beta chains below, sequenced in a study of blood T cell repertoires in COVID-19. The protocol was immunoSEQ multiplex PCR, while the TCRdb copy is restricted to in-frame clones and leaves out a portion. The profile covers 95,000 to 150,000 clones, with roughly 89% appearing a single time and 3% to 4.5% taken by the ten largest. Sequencing was done on a sample of PBMCs or T cells enriched from blood (not recorded which). These receptors were taken from a woman in her 30s who had recovered from COVID-19.

This clone was detected once. The chain has TRBV11-2 and TRBJ2-7, with unresolved D. The CDR3 loop spans 13 amino acids. CDR1 is SGHAT, CDR2 FQNNGV, per germline. V lost 1 base and J lost 1, with 5 bases in between. CDR3 bases: TGTGCCAGCAGCTTAGGGAGATCCTACGAGCAGTACTTC. This translates into CASSLGRSYEQYF.

The chain is built from TRBV24-1 and TRBJ1-2; weak D call: TRBD1 (5 bases). Deletions cut 6 bases from V and 6 bases from J, with 10 bases between. The CDR3 is 12 residues long. Germline values: CDR1 KGHDR, CDR2 SFDVKD. In DNA form, the CDR3 reads TGTGCCACCAGTCAGGGTTTGGATGGCTACACCTTC. Protein sequence: CATSQGLDGYTF.

The genes are TRBV7-6 and TRBJ2-1; D unclear. Trimming took off 1 base at V and 0 bases at J, with 16 bases between the two ends. Per the germline V gene, CDR1 is SGHVS and CDR2 is FNYEAQ. There are 18 residues in the CDR3. Written as DNA, the CDR3 is TGTGCCAGCAGCTTAGAGGTCCGGGTAGTAGGCTCCTACAATGAGCAGTTCTTC. Amino acids: CASSLEVRVVGSYNEQFF. The full variable domain, rest sourced from reference TRBV7-6 and TRBJ2-1, is GAGVSQSPRYKVTKRGQDVALRCDPISGHVSLYWYRQALGQGPEFLTYFNYEAQQDKSGLPNDRFSAERPEGSISTLTIQRTEQRDSAMYRCASSLEVRVVGSYNEQFFGPGTRLTVL.

The chain couples TRBV15 to TRBJ1-5; possibly TRBD1 for D (5 bases). Germline loops: CDR1 LNHNV, CDR2 YYDKDF (reference sequence). This CDR3 spans 14 amino acids. Between the trimmed V and J ends, which lost 0 bases and 4 bases, there was a span of 7 bases. CDR3 in amino acids: CATSRDRGNQPQHF. The CDR3, as DNA: TGTGCCACCAGCAGAGATCGGGGGAATCAGCCCCAGCATTTT.

The chain combines TRBV7-8 with TRBJ2-7; D is possibly TRBD1 (6 bases). The CDR3 loop spans 17 amino acids. In germline, CDR1 is SGHVS, CDR2 FQNEAQ. Trimming cost V 3 bases and J 0 bases, with 18 bases left between them. CDR3 region: CASSFTTGTRNSYEQYF. The CDR3 DNA follows: TGTGCCAGCAGCTTCACCACCGGGACACGAAACTCCTACGAGCAGTACTTC.

This chain uses TRBV5-1 with TRBJ2-1; a possible D gene is TRBD2 (7 bases). CDR1 is SGHRS, CDR2 YFSETQ, per germline. Trimming left V 3 bases short and J 4 bases short, with 17 bases between. This CDR3 region has 16 residues. DNA for the CDR3: TGCGCCAGCAGCTCCCTTGGGGGGGGCCGATACAATGAGCAGTTCTTC. Its protein product is CASSSLGGGRYNEQFF.

The CDR3 bases are TGTGCCAGCAGGCTAGACAGGGGGGATAATTCACCCCTCCACTTT. Translated: CASRLDRGDNSPLHF. The chain carries TRBV6-5 and TRBJ1-6; 9 positions match TRBD1. Germline values: CDR1 MNHEY, CDR2 SVGAGI. CDR3 size: 15 residues. Trimming took 6 bases from V and 5 from J; bases not matched to a gene: 5.

The chain links TRBV27 to TRBJ2-3; 9 bases are shared with TRBD1. V was pared by 6 bases and J by 5 bases, with 0 bases of the junction left unmatched. There are 12 residues in the CDR3. The V gene's germline CDR1 is MNHEY and CDR2 SMNVEV (reference sequence). The CDR3 is CASRTGGDTQYF. In DNA, the CDR3 is TGTGCCAGCAGGACAGGGGGAGATACGCAGTATTTT.

The rearrangement links TRBV5-1 to TRBJ2-1; D call uncertain. The germline V gene has CDR1 SGHRS and CDR2 YFSETQ. This CDR3 spans 14 amino acids. With 0 bases removed from V and 0 bases from J, the gap between germline ends came to 4 bases. The CDR3 region is CASSLGASYNEQFF. The CDR3, as DNA: TGCGCCAGCAGCTTGGGAGCCTCCTACAATGAGCAGTTCTTC.

This clone came up a few times. The V and J genes are TRBV28 and TRBJ2-5; D gene unclear. Trimming took off 6 bases at V and 0 bases at J, with 8 bases between the two ends. The length of the CDR3 is 13 residues. CDR1 is MDHEN and CDR2 is SYDVKM in the germline V gene. CDR3: CASSPTYQETQYF. CDR3 sequence (DNA): TGTGCCAGCAGCCCAACTTACCAAGAGACCCAGTACTTC.

The chain carries TRBV7-2 and TRBJ1-2, with 9 bases fitting TRBD1. This CDR3 region has 16 residues. J lost 2 bases, V lost 5 bases, and 9 bases had no gene match. Looked up from germline, CDR1 is SGHTA and CDR2 is FQGNSA. The CDR3 sequence is CASSISGTGLNYGYTF. CDR3 coding DNA: TGTGCCAGCAGCATTTCCGGGACAGGGTTAAACTATGGCTACACCTTC.